At least ten counts were recorded for the clone carrying this TCR beta chain. Antigen unknown. The CDR3 totals 14 residues. The V end was cut by 4 bases, the J end by 8 bases, with 16 bases between. CDR1 SGHRS and CDR2 YFSETQ come from the germline V gene. After constant-region reverse-primer amplification, full-length variable regions underwent semi-nested PCR with Nested Universal Primer A. MiXCR, run by TCRdb on the 5' RACE reads, gives a single entry per CDR3 protein. The sample holds nearly 55,000 distinct CDR3 sequences; roughly a sixth are singletons and the top ten take 2% to 2.5%. Broader study findings: In terms of TCR gene usage, tumor memory CD4+ T cells clustered together with blood and lymph node memory CD4+ cells, as well as with lymph node naive CD4+ cells. Tumor Tregs overlapped most with tumor, then blood, naive CD4+ cells.

The TCR originated in a female donor with breast cancer. Sequenced sample: naive CD4+ T cells sorted from blood. Sample subset: naive CD4+ T cells, CD4+CD45RA+CD25-. The chain couples TRBV5-1 to TRBJ2-1; tentative D call: TRBD2 (5 bases). CDR3 in DNA: TGCGCCAGCAGCCTCGGGGTGAGTTCCCATGAGCAGTTCTTC. Protein sequence: CASSLGVSSHEQFF.